A selection of T cell receptor beta chains follows, all from one sample in a study of blood T cells in healthy people across ages. Each CDR3 protein gets one entry after TCRdb re-called the 5' RACE reads with MiXCR. The sample carries some 930,000 distinct CDR3 sequences, 25% to 30% recorded once. This same sample was also part of a study on T cells of mothers and their children.

The source material was blood. These receptors were obtained from a woman aged 40 to 50 in good health. Each CDR3 is given with its conserved first and last residue. Fields, in order: clone size, D gene, V gene, J gene, CDR3 DNA, CDR3 protein. A D gene is named only where the DNA matches it firmly. The listing skips clone size in some rows; elsewhere it reads once, few, many or a size class.

.	TRBD1	TRBV12-3/TRBV12-4	TRBJ1-5	TGTGCCAGCAGTCCTTGGACAGGGGGCAATCAGCCCCAGCATTTT	CASSPWTGGNQPQHF
few	.	TRBV7-9	TRBJ1-2	TGTGCCAGCAGCTCCTCAGGGAGGACCCTATATGGCTACACCTTC	CASSSSGRTLYGYTF
.	.	TRBV29-1	TRBJ2-1	TGCAGCGTTGGCATCAACCGAGGGGGGGTCTACAATGAGCAGTTCTTC	CSVGINRGGVYNEQFF
.	.	TRBV4-2	TRBJ2-7	TGTGCCAGCAGCCAAGTCGCGGGGGCCGACGAGCAGTACTTC	CASSQVAGADEQYF
many	.	TRBV7-2	TRBJ2-6	TGTGCCAGCAGCTCAGTGACGGGCGCTGGGGCCAACGTCCTGACTTTC	CASSSVTGAGANVLTF
few	.	TRBV6-2/TRBV6-3	TRBJ1-1	TGTGCCAGCAGATACGCGCAGGGTGAAGCTTTCTTT	CASRYAQGEAFF
.	.	TRBV29-1	TRBJ1-6	.	CSVGEGAGGSPPHF
few	.	TRBV6-1	TRBJ2-7	TGTGCCAGCAGTGAACGGGCCTCCTACGAGCAGTACTTC	CASSERASYEQYF
few	.	TRBV11-2	TRBJ1-4	TGTGCCAGCAGCTTAGGGACAGTGTTCGACCGTGCAACTAATGAAAAACTGTTTTTT	CASSLGTVFDRATNEKLFF
.	.	TRBV20-1	TRBJ2-1	TGCAGTGCTAGTCATTCCGGCCAAGGGGGTAATGAGCAGTTCTTC	CSASHSGQGGNEQFF
.	.	TRBV7-6	TRBJ2-7	TGTGCCAGCAGCTTAGGCTTCGGGGGCGAGCAGTACTTC	CASSLGFGGEQYF
many	TRBD1	TRBV7-8	TRBJ2-1	TGTGCCAGCAGCTTTACACAGGGGTCCTACAATGAGCAGTTCTTC	CASSFTQGSYNEQFF
.	TRBD2	TRBV29-1	TRBJ2-3	TGCAGCGTCGATTCAGCGGGGCGTAGCACAGATACGCAGTATTTT	CSVDSAGRSTDTQYF
few	.	TRBV2	TRBJ1-2	TGTGCCAGCAGAGCGACCCGAGGTACCAGCTATGGCTACACCTTC	CASRATRGTSYGYTF
few	TRBD2	TRBV5-1	TRBJ2-1	TGCGCCAGCAGCTCGTTCTTAGCGGGGGTATCCTACAATGAGCAGTTCTTC	CASSSFLAGVSYNEQFF
.	TRBD1	TRBV29-1	TRBJ1-5	TGCAGCGTGAGGACAGGAGATCAGCCCCAGCATTTT	CSVRTGDQPQHF
many	TRBD1	TRBV5-6	TRBJ2-7	TGTGCCAGCAGGAAAACAGGGGGGAGCTACGAGCAGTACTTC	CASRKTGGSYEQYF
few	TRBD2	TRBV7-9	TRBJ2-7	TGTGCCAGCAGCTCGGGAGGGACTAGAGGGCAGTACTTC	CASSSGGTRGQYF
many	TRBD2	TRBV4-3	TRBJ2-1	TGCGCCAGCAGCCAAGAATTCAAGACCGGCGGGGGGGCCTACAATGAGCAGTTCTTC	CASSQEFKTGGGAYNEQFF
few	.	TRBV4-1	TRBJ2-4	TGCGCCAGCAGCCCCGGCCGAGGGGAGACGGACATTCAGTACTTC	CASSPGRGETDIQYF
.	.	TRBV21-1	TRBJ2-3	TGTGCCAGCAGCAAATCGGTAGCGGAGGATGATACGCAGTATTTT	CASSKSVAEDDTQYF
many	.	TRBV9	TRBJ2-1	TGTGCCAGCAGTCGTAGCGGCTCCTACAATGAGCAGTTCTTC	CASSRSGSYNEQFF
.	.	TRBV20-1	TRBJ1-2	TGCAGTGCTAGCAGTTCGTCTAACTATGGCTACACCTTC	CSASSSSNYGYTF
.	.	TRBV2	TRBJ1-1	TGTGCCAGCAGTGAACGGGGAGGACAGAACACTGAAGCTTTCTTT	CASSERGGQNTEAFF
.	TRBD2	TRBV11-2	TRBJ2-1	TGTGCCAGCAGCTTAGATCCTAGCGGGGCCCAGCAGTTCTTC	CASSLDPSGAQQFF
.	TRBD1	TRBV6-2/TRBV6-3	TRBJ2-6	TGTGCCTCCACCGGCATTTTCCGACAGGGATTTTTCAACTCTGGGGCCAACGTCCTGACTTTC	CASTGIFRQGFFNSGANVLTF
.	TRBD1	TRBV7-9	TRBJ1-1	TGTGCCAGCAGCTTACCAGACAGGGGTATCACTGAAGCTTTCTTT	CASSLPDRGITEAFF
.	.	TRBV13	TRBJ1-2	TGTGCCAGCAGCATTTCGGGACGGACTTACTATGGCTACACCTTC	CASSISGRTYYGYTF
.	.	TRBV7-9	TRBJ2-3	TGTGCCAGCAGCCCCCCTCGGGCGCTGACGCAGTATTTT	CASSPPRALTQYF
.	.	TRBV5-6	TRBJ1-6	TGTGCCAGCAGCTTGCGCAGGGGAGCCTATAATTCACCCCTCCACTTT	CASSLRRGAYNSPLHF
many	TRBD1	TRBV28	TRBJ2-7	TGTGCCAGCAGGAGAACAGGGGGCGACGAGCAGTACTTC	CASRRTGGDEQYF
.	.	TRBV5-1	TRBJ1-6	TGCGCCAGCAGCTCCGACAGGAACTATAATTCACCCCTCCACTTT	CASSSDRNYNSPLHF
few	.	TRBV7-6	TRBJ1-6	TGTGCCAGCAGCCACTCGAGCTCCTATAATTCACCCCTCCACTTT	CASSHSSSYNSPLHF